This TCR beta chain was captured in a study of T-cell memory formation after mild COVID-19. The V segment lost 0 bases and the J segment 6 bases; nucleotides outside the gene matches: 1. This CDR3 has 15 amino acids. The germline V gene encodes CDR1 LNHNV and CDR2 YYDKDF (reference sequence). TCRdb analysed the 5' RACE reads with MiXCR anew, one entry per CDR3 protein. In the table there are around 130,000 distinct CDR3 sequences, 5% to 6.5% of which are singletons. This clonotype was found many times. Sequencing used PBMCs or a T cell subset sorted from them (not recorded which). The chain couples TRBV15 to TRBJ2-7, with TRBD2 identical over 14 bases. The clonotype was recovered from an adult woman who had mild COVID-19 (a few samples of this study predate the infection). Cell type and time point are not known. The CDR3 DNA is TGTGCCACCAGCAGAGAAGGACTAGCGGGAGGCGAGCAGTACTTC. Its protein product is CATSREGLAGGEQYF.